This T cell receptor beta chain was profiled in a study of OX40 agonist ivuxolimab in advanced cancers. Background on the study: Patients took ivuxolimab, an agonistic anti-OX40 (CD134) antibody. Study-level points and caveats: Partial responders at 0.1-3.0 mg/kg had among the lowest clonal expansion. Expanded clones belonging to CD8+ T cells outnumbered, on average, those of CD4+.

Remarks on this clone: As yet, its antigen is unknown.

Repertoires were generated with immunoSEQ multiplex PCR, while TCRdb's copy carries only in-frame clones and drops some. This repertoire shows 60,000 or so clones, 75% to 90% found once; its top ten account for 5.4%. Per the germline V gene, CDR1 is SGHTA and CDR2 is FQGNSA. The ends lost 2 bases at V and 2 bases at J; junction bases unmatched: 8. The CDR3 length is 16 residues. The sequence was obtained from an adult with an advanced solid tumor such as melanoma, head and neck, liver or kidney cancer. The chain links TRBV7-2 to TRBJ2-7; 8 bases fit TRBD1. The sample consisted of CD4+ or CD8+ T cells sorted from blood, taken in a trial of the OX40 agonist ivuxolimab. The CDR3 sequence is CASSLSGTGTTYEQYF. The CDR3, as DNA: TGTGCCAGCAGCTTATCTGGGACAGGAACAACCTACGAGCAGTACTTC.